This TCR beta chain was obtained from a study of CD8 T cell repertoires and HIV-1 epitope variants. The wider study: Each of Twenty-five Gag and Nef epitope peptides stimulated a separate culture. T cells were cultured for nine to ten days with cytokines added on days 3 and 7.

This clone is large (0.1 to 1%) within its sample. Its antigen is as yet unknown. TCRdb's table, derived via immunoSEQ multiplex PCR, lists solely in-frame clones and lacks some. Here the sample spans approximately 1,200 clones, 70% to 75% being singletons. Study observations and caveats: This assay reports beta chains of antigen-expanded cells, not T cell function. The TAALDMSHF plasma variant had no responses, unlike KF9 (roughly 5 clonotypes) and HW9 (one).

Germline V gene lookup returns CDR1 SGHDN and CDR2 FVKESK. The CDR3 covers 11 residues. After removal of 3 bases from V and 11 bases from J, the junction contained 3 bases not matched to a gene. Source material: cultured CD8+ T cells derived from PBMCs. The chain uses TRBV14 and TRBJ1-1; 7 bases are a match to TRBD1. The source of this sequence is a male donor with HIV. The CDR3 nucleotides are TGTGCCAGCAGCCAGTCAGGGGGGGCTTTCTTT. This sequence encodes CASSQSGGAFF. Combining the CDR3 with reference TRBV14 and TRBJ1-1 gives the whole variable domain EAGVTQFPSHSVIEKGQTVTLRCDPISGHDNLYWYRRVMGKEIKFLLHFVKESKQDESGMPNNRFLAERTGGTYSTLKVQPAELEDSGVYFCASSQSGGAFFGQGTRLTVV.